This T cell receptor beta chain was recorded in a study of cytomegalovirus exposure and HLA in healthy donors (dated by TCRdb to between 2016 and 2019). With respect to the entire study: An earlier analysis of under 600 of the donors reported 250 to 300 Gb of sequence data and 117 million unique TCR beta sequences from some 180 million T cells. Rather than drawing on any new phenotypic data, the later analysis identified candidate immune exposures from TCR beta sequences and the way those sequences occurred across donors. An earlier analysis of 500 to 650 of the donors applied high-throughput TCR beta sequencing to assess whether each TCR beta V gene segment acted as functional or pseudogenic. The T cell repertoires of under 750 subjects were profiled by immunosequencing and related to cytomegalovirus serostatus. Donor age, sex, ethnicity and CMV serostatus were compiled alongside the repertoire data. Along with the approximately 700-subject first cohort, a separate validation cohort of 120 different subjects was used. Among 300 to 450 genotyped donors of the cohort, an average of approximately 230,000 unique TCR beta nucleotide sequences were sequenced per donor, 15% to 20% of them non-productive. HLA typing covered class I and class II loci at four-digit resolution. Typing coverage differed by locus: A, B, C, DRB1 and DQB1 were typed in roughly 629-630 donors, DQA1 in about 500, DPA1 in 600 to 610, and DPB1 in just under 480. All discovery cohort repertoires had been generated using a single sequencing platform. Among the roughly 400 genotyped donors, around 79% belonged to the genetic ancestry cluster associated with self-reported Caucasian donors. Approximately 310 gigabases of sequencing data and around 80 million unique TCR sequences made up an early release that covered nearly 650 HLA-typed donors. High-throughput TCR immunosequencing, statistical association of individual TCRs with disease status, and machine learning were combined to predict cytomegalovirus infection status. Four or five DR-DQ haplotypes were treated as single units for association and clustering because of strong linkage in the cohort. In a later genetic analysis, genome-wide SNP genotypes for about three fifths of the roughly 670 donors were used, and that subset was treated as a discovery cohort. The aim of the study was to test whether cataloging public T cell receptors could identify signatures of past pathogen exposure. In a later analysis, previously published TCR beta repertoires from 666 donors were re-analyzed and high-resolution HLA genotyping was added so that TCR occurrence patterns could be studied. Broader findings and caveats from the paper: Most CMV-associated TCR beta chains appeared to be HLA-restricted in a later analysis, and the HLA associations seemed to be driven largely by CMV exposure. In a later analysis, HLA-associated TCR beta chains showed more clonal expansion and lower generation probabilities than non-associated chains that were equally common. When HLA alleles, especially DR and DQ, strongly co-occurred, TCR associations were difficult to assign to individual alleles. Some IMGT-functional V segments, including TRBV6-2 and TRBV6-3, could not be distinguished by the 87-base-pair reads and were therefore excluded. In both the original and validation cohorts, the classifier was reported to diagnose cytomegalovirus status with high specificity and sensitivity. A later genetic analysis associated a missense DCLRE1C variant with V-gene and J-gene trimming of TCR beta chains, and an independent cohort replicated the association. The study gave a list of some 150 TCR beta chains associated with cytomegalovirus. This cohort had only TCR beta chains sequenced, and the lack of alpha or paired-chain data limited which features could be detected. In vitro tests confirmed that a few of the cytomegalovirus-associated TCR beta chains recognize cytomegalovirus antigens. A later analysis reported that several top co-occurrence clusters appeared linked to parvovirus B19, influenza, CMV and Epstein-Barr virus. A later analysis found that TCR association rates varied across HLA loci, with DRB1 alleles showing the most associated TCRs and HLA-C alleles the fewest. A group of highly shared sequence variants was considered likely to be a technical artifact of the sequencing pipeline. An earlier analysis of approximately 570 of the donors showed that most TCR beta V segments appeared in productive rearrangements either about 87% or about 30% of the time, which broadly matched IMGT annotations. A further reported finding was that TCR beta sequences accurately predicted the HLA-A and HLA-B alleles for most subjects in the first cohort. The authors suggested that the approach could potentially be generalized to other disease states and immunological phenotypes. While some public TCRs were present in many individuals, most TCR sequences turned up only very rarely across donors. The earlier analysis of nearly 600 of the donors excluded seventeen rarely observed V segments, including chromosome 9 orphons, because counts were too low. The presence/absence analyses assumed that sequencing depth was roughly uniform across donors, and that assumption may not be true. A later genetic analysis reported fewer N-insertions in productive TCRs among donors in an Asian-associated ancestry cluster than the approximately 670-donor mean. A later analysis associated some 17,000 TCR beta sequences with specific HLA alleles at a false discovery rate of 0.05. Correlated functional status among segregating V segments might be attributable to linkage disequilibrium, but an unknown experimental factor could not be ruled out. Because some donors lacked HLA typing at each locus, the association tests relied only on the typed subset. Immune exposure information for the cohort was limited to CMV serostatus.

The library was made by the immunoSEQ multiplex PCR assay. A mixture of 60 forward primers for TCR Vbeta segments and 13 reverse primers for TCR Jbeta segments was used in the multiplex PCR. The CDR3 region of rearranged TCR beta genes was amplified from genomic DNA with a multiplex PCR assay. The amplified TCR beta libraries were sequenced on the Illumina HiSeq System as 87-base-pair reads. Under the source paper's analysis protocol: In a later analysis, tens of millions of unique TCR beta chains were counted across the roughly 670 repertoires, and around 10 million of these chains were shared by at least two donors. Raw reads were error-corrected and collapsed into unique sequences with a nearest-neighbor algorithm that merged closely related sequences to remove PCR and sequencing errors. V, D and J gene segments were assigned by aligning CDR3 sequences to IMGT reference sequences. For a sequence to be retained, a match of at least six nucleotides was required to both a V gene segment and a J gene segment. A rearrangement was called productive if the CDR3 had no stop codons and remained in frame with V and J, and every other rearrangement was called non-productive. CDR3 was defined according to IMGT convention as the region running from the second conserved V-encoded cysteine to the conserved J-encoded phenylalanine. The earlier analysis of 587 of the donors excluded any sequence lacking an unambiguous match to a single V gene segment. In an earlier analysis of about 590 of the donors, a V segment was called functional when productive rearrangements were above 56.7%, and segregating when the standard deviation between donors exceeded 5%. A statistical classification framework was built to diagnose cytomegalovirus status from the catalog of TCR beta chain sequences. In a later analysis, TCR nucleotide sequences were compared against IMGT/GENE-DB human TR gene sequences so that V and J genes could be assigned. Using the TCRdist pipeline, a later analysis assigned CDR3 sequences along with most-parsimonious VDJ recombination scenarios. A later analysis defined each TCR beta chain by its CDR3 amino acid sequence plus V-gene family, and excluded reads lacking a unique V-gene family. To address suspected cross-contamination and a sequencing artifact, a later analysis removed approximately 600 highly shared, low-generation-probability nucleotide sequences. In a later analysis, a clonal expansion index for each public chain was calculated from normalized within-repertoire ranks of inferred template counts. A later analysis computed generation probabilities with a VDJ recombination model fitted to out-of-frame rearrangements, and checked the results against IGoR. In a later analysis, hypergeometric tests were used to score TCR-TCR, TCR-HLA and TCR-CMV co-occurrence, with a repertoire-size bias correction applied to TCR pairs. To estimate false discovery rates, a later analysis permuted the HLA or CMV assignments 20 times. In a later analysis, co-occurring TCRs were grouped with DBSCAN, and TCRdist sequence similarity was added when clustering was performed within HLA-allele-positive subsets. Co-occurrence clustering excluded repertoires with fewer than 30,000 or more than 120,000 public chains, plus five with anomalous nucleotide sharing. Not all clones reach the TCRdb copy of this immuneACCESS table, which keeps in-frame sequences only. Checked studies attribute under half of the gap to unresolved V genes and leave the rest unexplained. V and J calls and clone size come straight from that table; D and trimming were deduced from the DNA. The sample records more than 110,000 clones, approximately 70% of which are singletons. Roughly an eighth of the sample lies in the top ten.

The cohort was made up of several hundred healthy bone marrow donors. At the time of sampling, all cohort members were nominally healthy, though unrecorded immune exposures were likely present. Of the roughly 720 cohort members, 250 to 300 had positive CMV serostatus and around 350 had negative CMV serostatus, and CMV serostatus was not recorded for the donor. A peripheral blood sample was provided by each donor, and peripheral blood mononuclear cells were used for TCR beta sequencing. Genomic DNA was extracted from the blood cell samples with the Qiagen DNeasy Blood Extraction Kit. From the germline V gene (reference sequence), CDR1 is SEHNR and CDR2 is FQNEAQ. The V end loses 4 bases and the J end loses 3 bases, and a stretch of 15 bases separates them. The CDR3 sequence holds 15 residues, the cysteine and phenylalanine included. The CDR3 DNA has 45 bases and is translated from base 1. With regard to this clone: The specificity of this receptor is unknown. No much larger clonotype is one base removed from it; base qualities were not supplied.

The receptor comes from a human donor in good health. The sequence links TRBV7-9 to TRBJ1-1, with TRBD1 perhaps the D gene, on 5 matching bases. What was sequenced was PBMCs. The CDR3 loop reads CASSYGGAEDTEAFF. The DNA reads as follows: TGTGCCAGCAGCTACGGCGGGGCGGAGGACACTGAAGCTTTCTTT.